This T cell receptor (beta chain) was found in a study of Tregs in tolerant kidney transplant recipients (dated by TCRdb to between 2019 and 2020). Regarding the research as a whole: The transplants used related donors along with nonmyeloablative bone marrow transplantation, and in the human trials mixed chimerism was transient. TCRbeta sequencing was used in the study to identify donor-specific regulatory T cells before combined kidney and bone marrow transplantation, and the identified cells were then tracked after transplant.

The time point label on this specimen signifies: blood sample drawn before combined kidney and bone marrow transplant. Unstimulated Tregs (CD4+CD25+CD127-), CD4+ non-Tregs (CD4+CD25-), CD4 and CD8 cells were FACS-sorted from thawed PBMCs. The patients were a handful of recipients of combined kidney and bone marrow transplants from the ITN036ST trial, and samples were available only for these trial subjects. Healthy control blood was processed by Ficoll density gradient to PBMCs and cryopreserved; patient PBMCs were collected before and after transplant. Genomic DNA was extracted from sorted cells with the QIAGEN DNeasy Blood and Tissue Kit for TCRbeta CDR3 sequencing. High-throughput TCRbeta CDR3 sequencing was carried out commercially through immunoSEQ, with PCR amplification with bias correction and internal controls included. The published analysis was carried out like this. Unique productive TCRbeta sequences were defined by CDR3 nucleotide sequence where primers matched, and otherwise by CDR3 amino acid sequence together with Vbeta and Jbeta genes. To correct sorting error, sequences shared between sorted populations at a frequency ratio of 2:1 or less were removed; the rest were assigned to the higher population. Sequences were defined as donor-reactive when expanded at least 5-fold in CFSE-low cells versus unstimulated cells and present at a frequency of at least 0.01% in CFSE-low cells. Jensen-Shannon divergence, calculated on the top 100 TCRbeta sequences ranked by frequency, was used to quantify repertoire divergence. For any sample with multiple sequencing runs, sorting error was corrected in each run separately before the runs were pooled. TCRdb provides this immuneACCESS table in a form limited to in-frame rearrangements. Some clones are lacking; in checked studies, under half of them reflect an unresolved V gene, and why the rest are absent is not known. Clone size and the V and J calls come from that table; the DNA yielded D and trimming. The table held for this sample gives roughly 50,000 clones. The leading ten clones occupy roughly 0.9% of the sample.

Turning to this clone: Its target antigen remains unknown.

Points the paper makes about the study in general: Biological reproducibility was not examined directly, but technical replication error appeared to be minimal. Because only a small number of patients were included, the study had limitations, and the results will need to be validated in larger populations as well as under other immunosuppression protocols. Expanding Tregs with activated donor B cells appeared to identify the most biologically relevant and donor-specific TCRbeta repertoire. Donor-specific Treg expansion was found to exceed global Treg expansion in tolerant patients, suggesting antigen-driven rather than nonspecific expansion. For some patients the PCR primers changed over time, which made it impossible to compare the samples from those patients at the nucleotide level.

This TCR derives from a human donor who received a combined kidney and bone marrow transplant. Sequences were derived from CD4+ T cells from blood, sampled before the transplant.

The CDR3 bases that were read are TGTGCCAGCAGGCTAAACAGGGAACGTTCACCC. Its protein reads: CASRLNRERSP. The full CDR3 is CASRLNRERSPLHF. This chain joins TRBV7-2 to TRBJ1-6, and perhaps TRBD1 as D gene, on 6 matching bases. Read sequence stops 3 residues before the CDR3 end, and the germline J gene provides the missing end. Deletion took 6 bases off V and 9 bases off J, with a span of 15 bases between the germline ends. From the cysteine through the phenylalanine, the CDR3 covers 14 amino acids. Shown are 33 bases from within the CDR3, in frame from base 1. CDR1 and CDR2, per the germline V gene, are SGHTA and FQGNSA.